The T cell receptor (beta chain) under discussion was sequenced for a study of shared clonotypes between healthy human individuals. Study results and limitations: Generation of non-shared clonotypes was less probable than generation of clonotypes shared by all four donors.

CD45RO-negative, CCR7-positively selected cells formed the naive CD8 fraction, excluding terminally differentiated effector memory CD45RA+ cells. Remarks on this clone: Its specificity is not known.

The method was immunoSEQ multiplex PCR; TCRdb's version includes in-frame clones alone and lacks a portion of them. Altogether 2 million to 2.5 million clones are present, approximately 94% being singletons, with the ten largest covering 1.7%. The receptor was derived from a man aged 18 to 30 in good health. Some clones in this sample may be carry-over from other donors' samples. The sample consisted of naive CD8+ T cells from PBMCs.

The CDR3 nucleotides are TGTGCCAGCAGTAACCGGGACTACAATGAGCAGTTCTTC. It yields the protein CASSNRDYNEQFF. The genes are TRBV6-6 and TRBJ2-1; possible D gene TRBD2, 5 bases. Germline values: CDR1 MNHNY, CDR2 SVGAGI (reference sequence). V was cut by 5 bases and J by 3 bases, with 8 bases left in between. CDR3 length: 13 amino acids.